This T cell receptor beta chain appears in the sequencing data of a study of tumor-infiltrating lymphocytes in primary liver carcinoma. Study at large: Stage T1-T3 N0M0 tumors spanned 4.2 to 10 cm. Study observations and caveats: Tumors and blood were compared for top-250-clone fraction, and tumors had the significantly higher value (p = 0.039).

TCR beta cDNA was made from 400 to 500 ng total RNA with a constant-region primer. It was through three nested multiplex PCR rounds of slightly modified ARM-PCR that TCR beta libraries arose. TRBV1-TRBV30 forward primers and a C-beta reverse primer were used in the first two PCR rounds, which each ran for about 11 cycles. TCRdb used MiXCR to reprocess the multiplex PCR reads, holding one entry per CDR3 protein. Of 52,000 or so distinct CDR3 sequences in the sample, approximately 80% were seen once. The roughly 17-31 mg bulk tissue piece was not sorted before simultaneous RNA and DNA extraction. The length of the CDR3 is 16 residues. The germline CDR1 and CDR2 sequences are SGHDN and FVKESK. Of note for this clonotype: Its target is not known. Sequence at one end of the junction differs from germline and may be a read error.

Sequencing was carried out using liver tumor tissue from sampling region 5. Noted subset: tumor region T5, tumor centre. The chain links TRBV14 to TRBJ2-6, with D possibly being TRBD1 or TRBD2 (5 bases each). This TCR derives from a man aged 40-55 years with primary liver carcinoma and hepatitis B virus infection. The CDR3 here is CASNSTQTGHANVLTF. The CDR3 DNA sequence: TGTGCAAGCAACTCCACCCAGACGGGGCACGCCAACGTCCTGACTTTC.